The entry below gives a single T cell receptor beta chain sequence along with its context. J gave up 1 base and V 4 bases, and 5 bases lay outside the gene matches. Germline CDR1 reads SGHNT; CDR2 reads YENEEA. The CDR3 is made up of 16 amino acids. The data originate from a study of blood T cell repertoires in COVID-19. In the study overall: T cells, B-cell-depleted T cells, or PBMCs provided the cDNA or gDNA that served as material.

Authors' analysis steps: Estimation of nucleated cell counts was performed using reference gene primer amplification. Libraries were prepared by immunoSEQ multiplex PCR; TCRdb keeps only in-frame clonotypes and omits some of them. V, J and clone size are those of that table, while D and trimming were read from the DNA. In the table there are about 300,000 clones, about 91% of which are singletons. This TCR was recovered from a woman younger than 45 who had recovered from COVID-19. Sequencing used peripheral blood. This chain links TRBV11-3 with TRBJ2-3; 10 nucleotides align to TRBD2. CDR3 DNA: TGTGCCAGCAGCTCGGGCCTAGCGGGGGGCACAGATACGCAGTATTTT. Encoded protein: CASSSGLAGGTDTQYF.